The 32 T cell receptor beta chains given below trace back to one sample, sequenced in a study of spatial heterogeneity in lung cancer. Study findings and constraints: Counts of expanded alpha and beta TCRs within tumors tracked the tumor nonsynonymous mutation count.

These receptors lack a known antigen. TCRdb recomputed calls from the 5' RACE reads with MiXCR, one row per CDR3 protein. The table shows some 97,000 distinct CDR3 sequences, with 4% to 4.5% occurring only once. Time point in this sample: sample taken at primary tumor resection. The starting material was lung tumor tissue, obtained at surgery. These receptors were taken from a male donor with early-stage non-small cell lung cancer.

In its sample, this clonotype was seen a few times. The chain carries TRBV20-1 and TRBJ2-2, with TRBD1 identical over 8 bases. Trimming took 0 bases from V and 4 from J; bases not matched to a gene: 7. CDR3 length equals 16 residues. The germline V gene has CDR1 DFQATT and CDR2 SNEGSKA (reference sequence). In nucleotides, the CDR3 is TGCAGTGCTAGAGATGGGCAGGGGGCGGCCACCGGGGAGCTGTTTTTT. It is translated as CSARDGQGAATGELFF.

This clonotype was found many times. The chain has TRBV20-1 and TRBJ2-1; D not resolved. In germline, CDR1 is DFQATT, CDR2 SNEGSKA (reference sequence). The length of the CDR3 is 11 residues. The V end was cut by 2 bases, the J end by 8 bases, with 7 bases between. The CDR3 DNA reads as TGCAGTGCTAGAACCACGTATGAGCAGTTCTTC. Translating it yields CSARTTYEQFF.

This clonotype was counted between two and nine times. J is TRBJ2-5 and V is TRBV20-1; unclear D gene. CDR1 and CDR2 (germline): DFQATT, SNEGSKA (reference sequence). Deletions cut 3 bases from V and 4 bases from J, with 12 bases between. The CDR3 sequence is 13 residues long. CDR3 protein: CSASMDHLETQYF. The CDR3 DNA sequence: TGCAGTGCTAGTATGGACCACTTAGAGACCCAGTACTTC.

The chain couples TRBV28 to TRBJ2-7; tentatively, D is TRBD1 or TRBD2 (5 bases each). With 6 bases removed from V and 5 bases from J, the gap between germline ends came to 14 bases. The CDR3 totals 13 residues. Germline CDR1 MDHEN, CDR2 SYDVKM. DNA of the CDR3: TGTGCCAGCAGCCTTGGGACGAGGGACGAGCAGTACTTC. This sequence encodes CASSLGTRDEQYF.

This clonotype was observed at least ten times. The chain combines TRBV27 with TRBJ1-6; 9 positions agree with TRBD1. The CDR3 extends over 14 amino acids. J was trimmed by 7 bases and V by 5 bases; bases with no gene match: 3. Germline assignment: CDR1 MNHEY and CDR2 SMNVEV (reference sequence). CDR3 nucleotides: TGTGCCAGCAGTCCTGGACAGGGGAATTCACCCCTCCACTTT. Translation: CASSPGQGNSPLHF.

The CDR3 protein is CATSASWQGGQETQYF. In DNA, the CDR3 is TGTGCCACCAGTGCCTCGTGGCAGGGGGGGCAAGAGACCCAGTACTTC. This rearrangement joins TRBV24-1 to TRBJ2-5; tentatively, D is TRBD1 or TRBD2 (7 bases each). This CDR3 contains 16 residues. The germline gives CDR1 KGHDR, CDR2 SFDVKD. V was clipped by 5 bases and J by 2 bases, with 17 bases between them.

This chain connects TRBV27 to TRBJ2-7, with a possible D match to TRBD2 (6 bases). V was trimmed by 3 bases and J by 0 bases, leaving 9 bases between them. Germline V gene lookup returns CDR1 MNHEY and CDR2 SMNVEV (reference sequence). This CDR3 has 14 residues. The CDR3 is CASSFRGSSYEQYF. The CDR3, as DNA: TGTGCCAGCAGTTTTCGGGGGAGCTCCTACGAGCAGTACTTC.

This clonotype was counted ten times or more. This sequence joins TRBV3-1 and TRBJ1-1; maybe TRBD1 (6 bases). Germline-derived CDR1 and CDR2 are LGHDT and YNNKEL (reference sequence). The CDR3 is 13 residues long. V was trimmed by 3 bases and J by 4 bases, leaving 9 bases between them. CDR3 sequence reads: CASSQGHITEAFF. The CDR3 DNA is TGTGCCAGCAGCCAGGGACATATCACTGAAGCTTTCTTT.

This clonotype was picked up a small number of times. This rearrangement joins TRBV11-3 to TRBJ2-5; D may correspond to TRBD1 or TRBD2 (5 bases each). The CDR3 runs 16 residues. V lost 5 bases and J lost 5, with 21 bases in between. Germline loops: CDR1 SGHNT, CDR2 YENEEA. DNA of the CDR3: TGTGCCAGCAGCCCCGGAGGAGACCAGGGCGTTGAGACCCAGTACTTC. It yields the protein CASSPGGDQGVETQYF.

The sample holds many counts of this clonotype. The chain uses TRBV2 and TRBJ1-2, with D unresolved. V lost 2 bases and J lost 3, with 13 bases in between. Germline-derived CDR1 and CDR2 are SNHLY and FYNNEI. This CDR3 is built from 15 residues. As DNA, the CDR3 is TGTGCCAGCAGTGAACAGGTTGATTTGGACTATGGCTACACCTTC. This sequence encodes CASSEQVDLDYGYTF.

Many counts were recorded for this clonotype. The chain joins TRBV5-1 to TRBJ1-1, with unresolved D. Germline V gene sequence: CDR1 SGHRS, CDR2 YFSETQ. CDR3 size: 14 residues. Trimming stripped 3 bases from V and 1 base from J, with 10 bases between. DNA of the CDR3: TGCGCCAGCAGCTCTACCGGGGAGAACACTGAAGCTTTCTTT. Its protein product is CASSSTGENTEAFF.

This clonotype was observed at least ten times. The chain uses TRBV12-5 and TRBJ1-5; D is ambiguous. Germline V CDR1 and CDR2: LGHNT, FRNRAP. V was cut by 5 bases and J by 11 bases, with 16 bases left in between. This CDR3 is 13 amino acids long. The CDR3 is CASGIQEDWSQHF. CDR3 nucleotides: TGTGCTAGTGGTATACAAGAGGATTGGTCCCAGCATTTT.

This clonotype occurred many times. The chain joins TRBV12-3 or TRBV12-4 to TRBJ2-7; 11 bases map to TRBD2. The CDR3 has 16 amino acids. The junction had 8 bases not matched to a gene; V was cut back by 5 bases and J by 2 bases. In DNA, the CDR3 is TGTGCCAGCAGTCCTACCCTGGGACTAGCGGCCTACGAGCAGTACTTC. Its translation is CASSPTLGLAAYEQYF.

Many counts were recorded for this clonotype. The J gene is TRBJ2-7, the V gene TRBV20-1; D remains unclear. This CDR3 has 15 residues. V was shortened by 5 bases and J by 0 bases, with 17 bases between the two germline ends. The germline CDR1 and CDR2 sequences are DFQATT and SNEGSKA (reference sequence). CDR3 in DNA: TGCAGTGCTTCGGATTTCCTGTCGAGCTCCTACGAGCAGTACTTC. This translates into CSASDFLSSSYEQYF.

This clonotype appeared a few times. The V gene is TRBV28, the J gene TRBJ1-1; D is unclear. This CDR3 comprises 13 residues. V was pared by 5 bases and J by 3 bases, with 10 bases between. The germline V gene has CDR1 MDHEN and CDR2 SYDVKM. The chain's CDR3 is CASSPPLDTEAFF. CDR3 sequence (DNA): TGTGCCAGCAGTCCCCCCCTGGACACTGAAGCTTTCTTT.

In its sample, this clonotype was seen many times. The gene calls are TRBV15 and TRBJ2-3; perhaps TRBD2 as D (6 bases). This CDR3 region has 20 residues. The V end lost 0 bases, the J end lost 0 bases, and 22 bases lay between the germline ends. From germline, CDR1 is LNHNV and CDR2 YYDKDF (reference sequence). CDR3 amino acids: CATSRDGHSRLGRSTDTQYF. In DNA, the CDR3 is TGTGCCACCAGCAGAGACGGACACTCGCGACTAGGACGAAGCACAGATACGCAGTATTTT.

This clonotype was counted at least ten times. The genes are TRBV28 and TRBJ2-3; D may be TRBD2 (6 bases). The germline CDR1 and CDR2 sequences are MDHEN and SYDVKM. Between the trimmed V and J ends, which lost 8 bases and 2 bases, there was a span of 20 bases. The CDR3 runs to 16 residues. As DNA, the CDR3 is TGTGCCAGCCAACCCGGCGGGGCGGAGCCCACAGATACGCAGTATTTT. The encoded protein is CASQPGGAEPTDTQYF.

This clonotype was detected ten times or more. The rearrangement links TRBV7-8 to TRBJ2-4, with 7 bases lining up with TRBD2. Germline V gene data show CDR1 as SGHVS and CDR2 as FQNEAQ. The CDR3 is made up of 17 amino acids. The V and J ends lost 5 bases and 1 base, in that order; junction bases with no gene match: 11. The CDR3 protein is CASSHLLGRAAKNIQYF. The CDR3 DNA reads as TGTGCCAGCAGCCATCTGCTTGGGAGGGCGGCCAAAAACATTCAGTACTTC.

As regards this clonotype: This may stem from a read error, because a much larger clone lies one nucleotide away. The chain links TRBV9 to TRBJ2-2, with D tentatively TRBD2 (5 bases). The CDR3 loop spans 15 amino acids. CDR1 is SGDLS, CDR2 YYNGEE, per germline. DNA of the CDR3: TGTGCCAGCAGCGTAGAACCCGGGAACACCGGGGAGCAGTTTTTT. Its translation: CASSVEPGNTGEQFF.

J is TRBJ1-5 and V is TRBV18, with TRBD1 identical over 8 bases. J was trimmed by 2 bases and V by 4 bases; bases with no gene match: 4. Germline loops: CDR1 KGHSH, CDR2 LQKENI. The length of the CDR3 is 15 residues. CDR3 protein: CASSRDRGRNQPQHF. The CDR3, as DNA: TGTGCCAGCTCACGAGACAGGGGCCGCAATCAGCCCCAGCATTTT.

This clonotype was detected ten times or more. The chain recombines TRBV7-2 with TRBJ2-6, with TRBD1 matching 8 bases. The CDR3 consists of 18 residues. Germline-derived CDR1 and CDR2 are SGHTA and FQGNSA. Trimming removed 3 bases from V and 0 bases from J; junction bases left unmatched: 7. This chain's CDR3 is CASSFFRTGPSGANVLTF. The CDR3 region has the DNA TGTGCCAGCAGCTTCTTTAGGACAGGGCCCTCTGGGGCCAACGTCCTGACTTTC.

This clonotype was found a few times. The J gene is TRBJ2-2, the V gene TRBV5-1; possibly TRBD1 for D (6 bases). Germline V CDR1 and CDR2: SGHRS, YFSETQ. V lost 4 bases, J lost 5 bases, and 12 bases lay in between. There are 14 residues in the CDR3. In DNA form, the CDR3 reads TGCGCCAGCAGCCTCGTAACAGGGACCGGGGAGCTGTTTTTT. Translated, it gives CASSLVTGTGELFF.

There are many counts of this clonotype. This chain links TRBV20-1 with TRBJ2-7; 7 bases match TRBD1. The germline CDR1 and CDR2 sequences are DFQATT and SNEGSKA (reference sequence). This CDR3 is 13 amino acids long. J gave up 4 bases and V 6 bases, and 9 bases lay outside the gene matches. The CDR3 reads CSAKGAGSYEQYF. The CDR3 nucleotides are TGCAGTGCAAAGGGGGCAGGGAGTTACGAGCAGTACTTC.

This clonotype was counted at least ten times. V is TRBV20-1 and J is TRBJ2-2, with 9 bases lining up with TRBD2. In germline, CDR1 is DFQATT, CDR2 SNEGSKA (reference sequence). With 5 bases clipped from V and 5 bases from J, the junction kept 3 bases outside the gene matches. The CDR3 runs 13 residues. CDR3 DNA: TGCAGTGCTTTAGCGGGAGTTACCGGGGAGCTGTTTTTT. Translation: CSALAGVTGELFF.

At least ten counts were recorded for this clonotype. The V and J genes are TRBV12-3 or TRBV12-4 and TRBJ1-1; unclear D gene. V was cut by 7 bases and J by 0 bases, with 9 bases left in between. This CDR3 is built from 13 residues. The DNA of the CDR3 is TGTGCCAGCACTTCCTGGGTGAACACTGAAGCTTTCTTT. Its translation: CASTSWVNTEAFF.

In this sample, this clonotype turned up many times. This chain links TRBV4-1 with TRBJ1-6, with 9 bases aligning to TRBD1. V dropped 3 bases and J dropped 1; count of bases not matched to a gene: 1. This CDR3 contains 16 residues. Germline CDR1 MGHRA, CDR2 YSYEKL. The CDR3 region has the DNA TGCGCCAGCAGCCAGGGACAGGGATCCTATAATTCACCCCTCCACTTT. Protein product: CASSQGQGSYNSPLHF.

This clonotype was counted ten times or more. The gene calls are TRBV14 and TRBJ2-5; TRBD1 matches at 8 bases. The CDR3 extends over 16 amino acids. CDR1 and CDR2 from the germline V gene are SGHDN and FVKESK. J was trimmed by 4 bases and V by 4 bases; bases with no gene match: 11. The CDR3 coding sequence is TGTGCCAGCAGCCCATTACGGACAGGGAGTCGAGAGACCCAGTACTTC. Its protein product is CASSPLRTGSRETQYF. Together with reference TRBV14 and TRBJ2-5, the CDR3 gives the full variable domain: EAGVTQFPSHSVIEKGQTVTLRCDPISGHDNLYWYRRVMGKEIKFLLHFVKESKQDESGMPNNRFLAERTGGTYSTLKVQPAELEDSGVYFCASSPLRTGSRETQYFGPGTRLLVL.

This clonotype was recorded at least ten times. The chain links TRBV30 to TRBJ1-1, with D hard to call. V shed 8 bases and J shed 2 bases, with 15 bases lying between them. The CDR3 extends over 13 amino acids. The germline CDR1 and CDR2 sequences are GTSNPN and SVGIG (reference sequence). The CDR3 protein is CARNKKGNTEAFF. The CDR3, as DNA: TGTGCCCGGAATAAAAAGGGAAACACTGAAGCTTTCTTT.

This clonotype was recorded a few times. This chain uses TRBV28 with TRBJ2-1, with 10 bases identical to TRBD1. V was pared by 5 bases and J by 4 bases, with 11 bases of the junction left unmatched. From germline, CDR1 is MDHEN and CDR2 SYDVKM. The CDR3 spans 17 residues. As DNA, the CDR3 is TGTGCCAGCAGTCGAAATAGGGGACAGGGGATTTACAATGAGCAGTTCTTC. This gives the protein CASSRNRGQGIYNEQFF.

This clonotype has at least ten counts. The chain recombines TRBV28 with TRBJ2-1; D not resolved. This CDR3 spans 13 amino acids. V was trimmed by 3 bases and J by 2 bases, leaving 5 bases between them. Germline V gives CDR1 MDHEN, CDR2 SYDVKM. For the CDR3, the DNA is TGTGCCAGCAGTTTTGCGCCCTACAATGAGCAGTTCTTC. Its translation is CASSFAPYNEQFF.

This clonotype was detected many times. The J gene is TRBJ2-3, the V gene TRBV11-2; 7 bases match TRBD2. The CDR3 loop spans 15 amino acids. V was pared by 1 base and J by 5 bases, with 6 bases of the junction left unmatched. Germline loops: CDR1 SGHAT, CDR2 FQNNGV. The CDR3 sequence: CASSLVRAGVDTQYF. The CDR3 DNA reads TGTGCCAGCAGCTTAGTTCGGGCGGGAGTAGATACGCAGTATTTT. Full variable domain (rest looked up from reference TRBV11-2 and TRBJ2-3): EAGVAQSPRYKIIEKRQSVAFWCNPISGHATLYWYQQILGQGPKLLIQFQNNGVVDDSQLPKDRFSAERLKGVDSTLKIQPAKLEDSAVYLCASSLVRAGVDTQYFGPGTRLTVL.

This clonotype was seen at least ten times. The rearrangement joins TRBV7-9 to TRBJ2-3, with D hard to call. V shed 0 bases and J shed 2 bases, with 9 bases lying between them. This CDR3 is built from 15 residues. The germline gives CDR1 SEHNR, CDR2 FQNEAQ (reference sequence). DNA of the CDR3: TGTGCCAGCAGCTTAGCCGCGTTGGTCACAGATACGCAGTATTTT. Residues: CASSLAALVTDTQYF.